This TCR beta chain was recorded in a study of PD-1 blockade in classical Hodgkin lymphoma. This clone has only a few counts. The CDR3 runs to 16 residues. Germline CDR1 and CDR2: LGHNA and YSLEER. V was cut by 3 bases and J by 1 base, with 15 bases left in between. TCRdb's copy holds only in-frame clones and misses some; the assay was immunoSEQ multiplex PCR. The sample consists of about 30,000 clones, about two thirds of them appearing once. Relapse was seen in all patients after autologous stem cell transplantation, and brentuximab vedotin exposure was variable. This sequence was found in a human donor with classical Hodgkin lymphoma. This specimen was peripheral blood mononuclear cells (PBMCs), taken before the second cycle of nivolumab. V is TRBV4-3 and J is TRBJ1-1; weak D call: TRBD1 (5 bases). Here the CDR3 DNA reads TGCGCCAGCAGCCAGGGTGTAGGAGGGACGAACACTGAAGCTTTCTTT. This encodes CASSQGVGGTNTEAFF.